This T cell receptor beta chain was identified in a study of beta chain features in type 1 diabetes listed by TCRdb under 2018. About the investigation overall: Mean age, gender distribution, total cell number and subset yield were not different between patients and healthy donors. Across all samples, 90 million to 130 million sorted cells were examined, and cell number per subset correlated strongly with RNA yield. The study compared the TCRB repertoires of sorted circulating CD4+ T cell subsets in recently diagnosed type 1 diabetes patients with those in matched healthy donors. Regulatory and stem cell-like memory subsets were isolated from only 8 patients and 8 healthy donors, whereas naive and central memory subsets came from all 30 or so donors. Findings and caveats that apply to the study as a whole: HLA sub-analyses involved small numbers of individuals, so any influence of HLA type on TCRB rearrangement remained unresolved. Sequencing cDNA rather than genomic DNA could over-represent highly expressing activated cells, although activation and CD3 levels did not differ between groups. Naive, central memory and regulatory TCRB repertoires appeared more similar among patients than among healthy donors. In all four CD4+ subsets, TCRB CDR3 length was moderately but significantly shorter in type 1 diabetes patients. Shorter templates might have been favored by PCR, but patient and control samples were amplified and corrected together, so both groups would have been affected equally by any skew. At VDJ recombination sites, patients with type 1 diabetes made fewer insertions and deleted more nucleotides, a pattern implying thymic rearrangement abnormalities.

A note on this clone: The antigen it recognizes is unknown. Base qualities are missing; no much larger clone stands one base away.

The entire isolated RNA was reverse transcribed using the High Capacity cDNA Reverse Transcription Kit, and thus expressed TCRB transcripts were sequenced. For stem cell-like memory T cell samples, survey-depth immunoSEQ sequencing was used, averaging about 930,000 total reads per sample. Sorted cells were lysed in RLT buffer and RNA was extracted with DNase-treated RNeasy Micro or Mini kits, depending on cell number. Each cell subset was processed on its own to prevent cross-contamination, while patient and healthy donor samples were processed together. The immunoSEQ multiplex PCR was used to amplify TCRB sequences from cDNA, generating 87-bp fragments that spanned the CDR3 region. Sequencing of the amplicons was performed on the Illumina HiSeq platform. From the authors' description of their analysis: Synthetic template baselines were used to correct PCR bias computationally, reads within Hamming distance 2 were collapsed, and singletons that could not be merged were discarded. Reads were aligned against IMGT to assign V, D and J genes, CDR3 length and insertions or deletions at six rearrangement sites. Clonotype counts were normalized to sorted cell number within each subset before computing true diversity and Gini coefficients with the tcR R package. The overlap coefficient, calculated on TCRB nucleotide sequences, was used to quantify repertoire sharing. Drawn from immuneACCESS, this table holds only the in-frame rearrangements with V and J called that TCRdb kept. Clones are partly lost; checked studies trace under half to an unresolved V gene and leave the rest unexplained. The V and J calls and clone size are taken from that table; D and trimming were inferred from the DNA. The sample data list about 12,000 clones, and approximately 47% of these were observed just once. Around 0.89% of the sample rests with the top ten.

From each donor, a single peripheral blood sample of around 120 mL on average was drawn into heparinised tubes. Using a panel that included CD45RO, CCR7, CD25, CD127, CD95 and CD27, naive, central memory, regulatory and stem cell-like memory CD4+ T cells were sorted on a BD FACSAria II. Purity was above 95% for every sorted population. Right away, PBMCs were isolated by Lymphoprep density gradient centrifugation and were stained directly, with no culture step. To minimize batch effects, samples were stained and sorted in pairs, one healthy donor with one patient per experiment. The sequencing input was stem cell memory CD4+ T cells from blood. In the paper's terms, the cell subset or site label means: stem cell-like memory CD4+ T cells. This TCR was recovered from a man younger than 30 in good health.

The CDR3 region has the sequence CASSIRQGWTGELFF. In nucleotides, the sequence is TGTGCCAGCAGCATACGACAGGGGTGGACCGGGGAGCTGTTTTTT. The rearranged segments are TRBV5-8 and TRBJ2-2, with 8 junctional bases fitting TRBD1. Looking up the germline V gene yields CDR1 SGHTS and CDR2 YDEGEE. V is cut back by 4 bases and J by 5 bases, with 7 bases in the junction unmatched. The CDR3 spans 15 residues, from the cysteine through the phenylalanine. Only CDR3 DNA is held: 45 bases, read in frame from base 1. Outside the CDR3, residues come from the reference TRBV5-8 and TRBJ2-2 proteins, so the full variable domain is: EAGVTQSPTHLIKTRGQQATLRCSPISGHTSVYWYQQALGLGLQFLLWYDEGEERNRGNFPPRFSGRQFPNYSSELNVNALELEDSALYLCASSIRQGWTGELFFGEGSRLTVL.